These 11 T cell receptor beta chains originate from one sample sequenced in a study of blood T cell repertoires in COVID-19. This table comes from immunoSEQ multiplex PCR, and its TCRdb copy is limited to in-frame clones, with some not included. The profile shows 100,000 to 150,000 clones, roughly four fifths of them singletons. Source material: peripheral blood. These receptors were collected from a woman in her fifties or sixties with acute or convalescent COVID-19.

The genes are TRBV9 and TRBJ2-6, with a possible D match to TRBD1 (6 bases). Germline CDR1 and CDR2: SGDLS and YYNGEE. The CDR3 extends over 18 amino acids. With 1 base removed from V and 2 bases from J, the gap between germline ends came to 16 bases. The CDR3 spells CASSVFTGMHTGANVLTF. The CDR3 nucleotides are TGTGCCAGCAGCGTATTCACAGGGATGCATACTGGGGCCAACGTCCTGACTTTC.

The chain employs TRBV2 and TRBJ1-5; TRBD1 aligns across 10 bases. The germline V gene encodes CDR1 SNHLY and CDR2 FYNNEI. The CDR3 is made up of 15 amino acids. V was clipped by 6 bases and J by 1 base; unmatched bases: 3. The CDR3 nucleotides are TGTGCCAGCAGGGGGACAGGGGCAAGCAATCAGCCCCAGCATTTT. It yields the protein CASRGTGASNQPQHF.

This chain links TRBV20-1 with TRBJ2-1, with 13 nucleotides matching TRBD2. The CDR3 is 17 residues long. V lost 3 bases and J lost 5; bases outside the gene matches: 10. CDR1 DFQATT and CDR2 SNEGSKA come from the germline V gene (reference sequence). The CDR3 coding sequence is TGCAGTGCTAGTGAAGGCGTCGGACTAGCGGGAGACAATGAGCAGTTCTTC. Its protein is CSASEGVGLAGDNEQFF.

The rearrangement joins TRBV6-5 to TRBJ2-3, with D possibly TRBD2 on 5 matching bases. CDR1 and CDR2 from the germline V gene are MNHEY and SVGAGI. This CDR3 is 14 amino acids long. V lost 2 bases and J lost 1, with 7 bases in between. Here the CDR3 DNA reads TGTGCCAGCAGTTACGCTAGCCGCACAGATACGCAGTATTTT. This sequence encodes CASSYASRTDTQYF.

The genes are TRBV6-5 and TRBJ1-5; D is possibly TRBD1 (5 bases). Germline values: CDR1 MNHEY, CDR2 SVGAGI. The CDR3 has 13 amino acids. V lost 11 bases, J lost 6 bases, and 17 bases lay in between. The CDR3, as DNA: TGTGCCGCCAAAGGAGGGGTATTTCAGCCCCAGCATTTT. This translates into CAAKGGVFQPQHF.

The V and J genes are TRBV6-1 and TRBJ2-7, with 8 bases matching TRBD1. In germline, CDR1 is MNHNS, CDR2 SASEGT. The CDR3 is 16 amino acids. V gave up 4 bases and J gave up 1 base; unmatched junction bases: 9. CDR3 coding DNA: TGTGCCAGCAGTGGGGTCGACAGGGGAGGATCCTACGAGCAGTACTTC. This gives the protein CASSGVDRGGSYEQYF.

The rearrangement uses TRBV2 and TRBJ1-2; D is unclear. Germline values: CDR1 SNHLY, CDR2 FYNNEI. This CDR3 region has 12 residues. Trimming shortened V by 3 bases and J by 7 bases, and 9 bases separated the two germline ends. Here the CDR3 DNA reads TGTGCCAGCAGTGATTCGGTGTCTGGCTACACCTTC. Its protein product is CASSDSVSGYTF.

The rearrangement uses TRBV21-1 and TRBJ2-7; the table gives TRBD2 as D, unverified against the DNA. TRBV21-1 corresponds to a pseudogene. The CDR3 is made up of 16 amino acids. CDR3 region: CASSMRGGLATYEQYF. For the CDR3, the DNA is TGTGCCAGCAGCATGAGAGGCGGACTAGCGACCTACGAGCAGTACTTC.

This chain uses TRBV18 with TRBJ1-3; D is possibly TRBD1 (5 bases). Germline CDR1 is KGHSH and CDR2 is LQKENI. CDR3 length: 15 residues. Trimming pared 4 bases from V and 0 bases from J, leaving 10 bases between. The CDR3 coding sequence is TGTGCCAGCTCACTAGACAGAGACTCTGGAAACACCATATATTTT. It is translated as CASSLDRDSGNTIYF.

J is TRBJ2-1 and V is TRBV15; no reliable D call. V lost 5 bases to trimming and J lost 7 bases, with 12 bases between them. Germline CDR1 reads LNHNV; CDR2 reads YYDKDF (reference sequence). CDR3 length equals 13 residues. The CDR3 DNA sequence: TGTGCCACCAGCTTACGGCAGGCGAATGAGCAGTTCTTC. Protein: CATSLRQANEQFF.

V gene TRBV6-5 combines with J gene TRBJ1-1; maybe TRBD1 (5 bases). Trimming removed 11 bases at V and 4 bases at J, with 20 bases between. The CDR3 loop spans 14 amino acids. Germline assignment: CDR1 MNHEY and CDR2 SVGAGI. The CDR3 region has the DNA TGTGCCGTCCTTCGGGACTCAGGGAGCACTGAAGCTTTCTTT. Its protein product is CAVLRDSGSTEAFF.